These 9 T cell receptor beta chains were sequenced from one sample in a study of blood T cell repertoires in COVID-19. TCRdb's copy holds only in-frame clones and misses some; the assay was immunoSEQ multiplex PCR. The sample carries around 200,000 clones, over 60% recorded once. Specimen: peripheral blood. The receptors originated from a woman in her seventies with acute or convalescent COVID-19.

The chain links TRBV5-6 to TRBJ1-6, with 11 bases fitting TRBD1. CDR3 size: 18 residues. The V and J ends lost 4 bases and 1 base, in that order; junction bases with no gene match: 7. Germline V gene sequence: CDR1 SGHDT, CDR2 YYEEEE. This chain's CDR3 is CASSLGTGGGSYNSPLHF. CDR3 bases: TGTGCCAGCAGCCTGGGGACAGGGGGTGGATCCTATAATTCACCCCTCCACTTT.

V is TRBV7-9 and J is TRBJ2-7; 8 nucleotides match TRBD2. The CDR3 spans 17 residues. Germline V gene data show CDR1 as SEHNR and CDR2 as FQNEAQ (reference sequence). Trimming removed 1 base from V and 6 bases from J; junction bases left unmatched: 14. CDR3 bases: TGTGCCAGCAGCTTAGGCACTAGCGGCCTTCCCAGCTTCGAGCAGTACTTC. Its protein product is CASSLGTSGLPSFEQYF. The full variable domain, with the rest looked up from reference TRBV7-9 and TRBJ2-7, is DTGVSQNPRHKITKRGQNVTFRCDPISEHNRLYWYRQTLGQGPEFLTYFQNEAQLEKSRLLSDRFSAERPKGSFSTLEIQRTEQGDSAMYLCASSLGTSGLPSFEQYFGPGTRLTVT.

The chain couples TRBV6-2 or TRBV6-3 to TRBJ2-1, with 11 bases identical to TRBD2. V shed 6 bases, J shed 9 bases, and the junction held 7 bases outside the gene matches. This CDR3 spans 14 amino acids. CDR1 and CDR2 from the germline V gene are MNHEY and SVGEGT. CDR3 sequence reads: CASSPLAGGGEQFF. The CDR3 DNA is TGTGCCAGCAGCCCCTTAGCGGGAGGGGGTGAGCAGTTCTTC.

This chain links TRBV19 with TRBJ2-2; D perhaps matches TRBD1 (7 bases). With 8 bases removed from V and 7 bases from J, the gap between germline ends came to 20 bases. Per germline, CDR1 LNHDA and CDR2 SQIVND (reference sequence). The CDR3 has 15 residues. The CDR3 reads CASQIGGAGRGELFF. CDR3 DNA: TGTGCCAGTCAAATAGGGGGCGCGGGACGCGGGGAGCTGTTTTTT.

The chain recombines TRBV15 with TRBJ2-7; 11 positions agree with TRBD1. Germline CDR1 LNHNV, CDR2 YYDKDF (reference sequence). Trimming cost V 6 bases and J 2 bases; bases outside gene matches: 3. This CDR3 comprises 14 residues. CDR3: CATRGTGGTYEQYF. The CDR3 region has the DNA TGTGCCACCAGAGGGACAGGGGGTACCTACGAGCAGTACTTC.

V usage is TRBV5-1 and J usage is TRBJ2-7, with 9 bases matching TRBD1. V lost 3 bases and J lost 2; bases outside the gene matches: 6. Germline CDR1 reads SGHRS; CDR2 reads YFSETQ. CDR3 length equals 15 residues. CDR3 region: CASSSGQGTPYEQYF. CDR3 sequence (DNA): TGCGCCAGCAGCTCGGGACAGGGAACCCCCTACGAGCAGTACTTC.

The V and J genes are TRBV19 and TRBJ2-1, with 8 bases aligning to TRBD1. J was trimmed by 6 bases and V by 4 bases; bases with no gene match: 2. The CDR3 has 13 residues. Germline loops: CDR1 LNHDA, CDR2 SQIVND (reference sequence). The CDR3, as DNA: TGTGCCAGTAGTACGACAGGGGCCAATGAGCAGTTCTTC. Encoded protein: CASSTTGANEQFF.

V gene TRBV9 combines with J gene TRBJ2-1, with D possibly being TRBD2 (5 bases). V was shortened by 4 bases and J by 1 base, with 15 bases between the two germline ends. The germline gives CDR1 SGDLS, CDR2 YYNGEE. The CDR3 runs 16 residues. This chain's CDR3 is CASSPSADPSYNEQFF. CDR3 coding DNA: TGTGCCAGCAGCCCTTCAGCGGACCCTTCCTACAATGAGCAGTTCTTC.

In regard to this clone: A read error is the likely source, as a far larger clone sits one nucleotide away. The V call is TRBV5-6, the J call TRBJ2-7; a possible D gene is TRBD2 (5 bases). Germline lookup yields CDR1 SGHDT and CDR2 YYEEEE. This CDR3 is built from 13 residues. V gave up 0 bases and J gave up 2 bases, with 6 bases separating them. The CDR3 DNA is TGTGCCAGCAGCTTGGCCGGGACCTACGAGCAGTACTTC. This translates into CASSLAGTYEQYF.